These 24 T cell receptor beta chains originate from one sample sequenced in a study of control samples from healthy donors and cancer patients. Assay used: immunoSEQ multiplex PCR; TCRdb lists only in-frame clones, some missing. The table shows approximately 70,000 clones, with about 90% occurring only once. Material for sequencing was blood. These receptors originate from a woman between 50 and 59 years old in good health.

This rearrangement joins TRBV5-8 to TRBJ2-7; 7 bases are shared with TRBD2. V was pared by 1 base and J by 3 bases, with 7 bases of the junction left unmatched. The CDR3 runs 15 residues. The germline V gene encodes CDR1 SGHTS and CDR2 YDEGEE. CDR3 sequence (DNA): TGTGCCAGCAGCTTGCCCGGGACTACTGTCTACGAGCAGTACTTC. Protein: CASSLPGTTVYEQYF.

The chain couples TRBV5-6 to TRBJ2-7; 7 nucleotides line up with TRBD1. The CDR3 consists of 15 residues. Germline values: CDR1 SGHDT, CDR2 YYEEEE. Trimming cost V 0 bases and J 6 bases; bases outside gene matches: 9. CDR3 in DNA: TGTGCCAGCAGCTTGGGTCGACAGGGCGAATCCGAGCAGTACTTC. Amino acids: CASSLGRQGESEQYF.

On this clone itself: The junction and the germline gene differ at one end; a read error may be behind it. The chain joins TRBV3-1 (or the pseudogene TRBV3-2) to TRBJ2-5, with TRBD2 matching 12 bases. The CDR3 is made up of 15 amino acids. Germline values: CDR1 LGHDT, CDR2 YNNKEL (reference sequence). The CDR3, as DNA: TGTGCCAGCAGTCAAGATACTAGCGGGAGGGAGACCCAGTACTTC. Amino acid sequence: CASSQDTSGRETQYF.

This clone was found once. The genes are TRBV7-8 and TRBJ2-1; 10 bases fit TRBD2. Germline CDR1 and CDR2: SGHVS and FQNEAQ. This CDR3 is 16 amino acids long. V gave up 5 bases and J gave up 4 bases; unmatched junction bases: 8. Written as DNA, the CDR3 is TGTGCCAGCAGCACCCCACTTAGCGGGAGGTACAATGAGCAGTTCTTC. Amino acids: CASSTPLSGRYNEQFF.

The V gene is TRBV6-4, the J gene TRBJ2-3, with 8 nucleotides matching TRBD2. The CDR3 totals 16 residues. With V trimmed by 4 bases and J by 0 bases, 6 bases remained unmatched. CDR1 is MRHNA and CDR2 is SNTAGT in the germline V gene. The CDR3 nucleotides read TGTGCCAGCAGTGTATTAGCTAGCGGGAGCACAGATACGCAGTATTTT. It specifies CASSVLASGSTDTQYF.

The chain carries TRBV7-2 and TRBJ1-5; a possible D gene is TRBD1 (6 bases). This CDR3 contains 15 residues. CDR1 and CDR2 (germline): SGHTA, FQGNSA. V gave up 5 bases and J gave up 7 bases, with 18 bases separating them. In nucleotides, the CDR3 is TGTGCCAGCAGCCCGGACAGAACCTGGTCCCAGCCCCAGCATTTT. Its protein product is CASSPDRTWSQPQHF.

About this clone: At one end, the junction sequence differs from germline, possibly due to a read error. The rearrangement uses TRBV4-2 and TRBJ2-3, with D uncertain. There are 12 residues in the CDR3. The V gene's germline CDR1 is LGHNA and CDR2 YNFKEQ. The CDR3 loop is CASSQDTTGPHF. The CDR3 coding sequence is TGTGCCAGCAGCCAAGATACGACGGGTCCGCATTTT.

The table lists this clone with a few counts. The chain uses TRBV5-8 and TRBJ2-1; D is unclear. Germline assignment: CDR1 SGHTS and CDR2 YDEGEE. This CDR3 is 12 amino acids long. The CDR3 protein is CATKLGVNEQFF. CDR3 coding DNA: TGTGCAACCAAGCTCGGTGTCAATGAGCAGTTCTTC.

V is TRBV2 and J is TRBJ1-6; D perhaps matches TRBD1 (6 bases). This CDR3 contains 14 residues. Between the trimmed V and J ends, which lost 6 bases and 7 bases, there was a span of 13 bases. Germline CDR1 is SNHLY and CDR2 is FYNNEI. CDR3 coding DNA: TGTGCCAGCAGACCGGGACAAACAAATTCACCCCTCCACTTT. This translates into CASRPGQTNSPLHF.

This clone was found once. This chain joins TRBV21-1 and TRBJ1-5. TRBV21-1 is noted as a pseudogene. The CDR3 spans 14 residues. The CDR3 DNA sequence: TGTGCCAGCCCCCCGTGGGGGTTGGATCAGCCCCAGCATTTT. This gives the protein CASPPWGLDQPQHF.

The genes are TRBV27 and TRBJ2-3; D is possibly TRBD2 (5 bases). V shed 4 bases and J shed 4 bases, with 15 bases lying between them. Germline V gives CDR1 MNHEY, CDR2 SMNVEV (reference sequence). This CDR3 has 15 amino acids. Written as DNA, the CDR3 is TGTGCCAGCAGTTGGACTGGACTCAACGCAGATACGCAGTATTTT. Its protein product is CASSWTGLNADTQYF.

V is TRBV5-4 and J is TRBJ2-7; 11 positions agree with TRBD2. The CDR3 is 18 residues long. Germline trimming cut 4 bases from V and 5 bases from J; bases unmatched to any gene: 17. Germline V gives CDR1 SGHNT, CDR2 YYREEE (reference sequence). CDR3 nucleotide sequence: TGTGCCAGCAGCGTCCGGGACAGGGTGCTAGCGGGAGGAGACGAGCAGTACTTC. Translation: CASSVRDRVLAGGDEQYF.

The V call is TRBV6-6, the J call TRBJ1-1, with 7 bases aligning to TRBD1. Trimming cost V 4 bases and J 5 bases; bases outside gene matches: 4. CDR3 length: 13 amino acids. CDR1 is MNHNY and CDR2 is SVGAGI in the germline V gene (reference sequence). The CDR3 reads CASSSTGMTEAFF. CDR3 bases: TGTGCCAGCAGTTCGACAGGGATGACTGAAGCTTTCTTT.

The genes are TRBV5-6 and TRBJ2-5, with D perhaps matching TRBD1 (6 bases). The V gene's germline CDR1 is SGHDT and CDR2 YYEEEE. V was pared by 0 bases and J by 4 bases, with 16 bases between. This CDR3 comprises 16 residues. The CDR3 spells CASSLDPGVFRETQYF. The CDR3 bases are TGTGCCAGCAGCTTGGATCCAGGGGTATTTCGAGAGACCCAGTACTTC.

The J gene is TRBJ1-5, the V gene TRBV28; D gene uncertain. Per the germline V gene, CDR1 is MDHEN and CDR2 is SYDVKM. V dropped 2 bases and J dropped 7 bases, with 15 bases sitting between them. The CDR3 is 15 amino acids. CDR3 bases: TGTGCCAGCAGTTTACGTGTGCTCCTAGGGCAGCCCCAGCATTTT. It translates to CASSLRVLLGQPQHF.

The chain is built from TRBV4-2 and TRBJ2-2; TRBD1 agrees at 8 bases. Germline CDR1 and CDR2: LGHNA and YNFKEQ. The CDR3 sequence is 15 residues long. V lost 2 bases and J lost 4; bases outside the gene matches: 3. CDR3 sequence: CASSQPGQGTGELFF. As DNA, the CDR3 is TGTGCCAGCAGCCAACCAGGACAGGGCACCGGGGAGCTGTTTTTT.

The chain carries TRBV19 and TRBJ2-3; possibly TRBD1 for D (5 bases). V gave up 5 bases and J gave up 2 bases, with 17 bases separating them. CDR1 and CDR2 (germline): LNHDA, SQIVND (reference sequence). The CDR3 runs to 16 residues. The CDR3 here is CASSYAPGPSTDTQYF. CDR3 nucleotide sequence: TGTGCCAGTAGTTATGCGCCAGGGCCGTCCACAGATACGCAGTATTTT.

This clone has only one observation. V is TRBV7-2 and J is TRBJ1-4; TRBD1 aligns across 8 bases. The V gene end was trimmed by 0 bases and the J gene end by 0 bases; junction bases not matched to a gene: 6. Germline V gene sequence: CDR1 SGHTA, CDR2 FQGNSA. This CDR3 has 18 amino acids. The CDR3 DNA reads TGTGCCAGCAGCTTAGCCCAGGGGGCGATTGCAACTAATGAAAAACTGTTTTTT. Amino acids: CASSLAQGAIATNEKLFF.

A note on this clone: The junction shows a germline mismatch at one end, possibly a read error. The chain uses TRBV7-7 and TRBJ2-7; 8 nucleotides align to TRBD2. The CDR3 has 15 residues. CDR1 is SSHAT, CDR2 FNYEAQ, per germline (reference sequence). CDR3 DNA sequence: TGTGCTAGCAGCTTACGGGGGGGCGGCGCCTACGAGCAGTACTTC. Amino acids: CASSLRGGGAYEQYF.

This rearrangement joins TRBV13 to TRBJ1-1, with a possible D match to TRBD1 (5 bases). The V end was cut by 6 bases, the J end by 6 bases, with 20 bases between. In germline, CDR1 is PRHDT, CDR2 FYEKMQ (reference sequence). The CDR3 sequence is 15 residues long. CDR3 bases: TGTGCCAGCAGAAGCCGTGGGACCCTAGCTTCTGAAGCTTTCTTT. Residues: CASRSRGTLASEAFF.

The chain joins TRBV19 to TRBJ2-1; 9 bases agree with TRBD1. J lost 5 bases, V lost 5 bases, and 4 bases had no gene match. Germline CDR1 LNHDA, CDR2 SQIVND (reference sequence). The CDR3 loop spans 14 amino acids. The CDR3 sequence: CASSVRDRDNEQFF. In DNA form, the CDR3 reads TGTGCCAGTAGTGTCCGGGACAGGGACAATGAGCAGTTCTTC.

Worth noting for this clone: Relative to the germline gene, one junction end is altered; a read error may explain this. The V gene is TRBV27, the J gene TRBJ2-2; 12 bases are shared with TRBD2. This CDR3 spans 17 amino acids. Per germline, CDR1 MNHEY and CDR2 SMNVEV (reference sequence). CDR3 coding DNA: TGTGCCGGCAGTTTACATGGGCTAGCGGGAGGGACCGGGGAGCTGTTTTTT. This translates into CAGSLHGLAGGTGELFF.

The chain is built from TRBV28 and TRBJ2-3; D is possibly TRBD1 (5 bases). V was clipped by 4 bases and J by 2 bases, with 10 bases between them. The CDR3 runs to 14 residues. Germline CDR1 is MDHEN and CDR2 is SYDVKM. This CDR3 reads CASSSAGPTDTQYF. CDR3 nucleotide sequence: TGTGCCAGCAGTTCGGCAGGGCCCACAGATACGCAGTATTTT.

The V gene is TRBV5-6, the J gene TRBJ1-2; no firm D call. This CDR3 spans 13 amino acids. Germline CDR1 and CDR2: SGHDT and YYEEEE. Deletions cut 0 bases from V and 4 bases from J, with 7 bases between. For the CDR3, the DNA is TGTGCCAGCAGCTTGGCCAACAGCTATGGCTACACCTTC. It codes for CASSLANSYGYTF.